This TCR beta chain was identified in a study of cytomegalovirus exposure and HLA in healthy donors. Study as a whole: For the approximately 400 genotyped donors, 80% to 90% fell within the Caucasian-associated ancestry cluster.

With regard to this clone: Its cognate antigen is unknown.

V shed 0 bases, J shed 5 bases, and the junction held 7 bases outside the gene matches. The germline gives CDR1 MGHRA, CDR2 YSYEKL. The CDR3 has 16 residues. PCR amplification relied on 60 Vbeta primers (plus 13 Jbeta primers). Here immunoSEQ multiplex PCR was the method, and the copy in TCRdb shows in-frame clones only, minus some. Altogether more than 85,000 clones are present, approximately 70% being singletons, with the ten largest covering less than 5%. Regarding the study as a whole: Presence/absence comparisons presumed near-even sequencing depth among donors. When analyzed later, a missense DCLRE1C variant was found to be linked to TCR beta V- and J-gene trimming.

The rearrangement links TRBV4-1 to TRBJ2-3; 8 nucleotides match TRBD2. Specimen: PBMCs. The sequence was obtained from a woman aged 18-29 years in good health and CMV-seropositive. The CDR3: CASSQEAAGVQDTQYF. CDR3 coding DNA: TGCGCCAGCAGCCAAGAGGCAGCGGGAGTTCAAGATACGCAGTATTTT.